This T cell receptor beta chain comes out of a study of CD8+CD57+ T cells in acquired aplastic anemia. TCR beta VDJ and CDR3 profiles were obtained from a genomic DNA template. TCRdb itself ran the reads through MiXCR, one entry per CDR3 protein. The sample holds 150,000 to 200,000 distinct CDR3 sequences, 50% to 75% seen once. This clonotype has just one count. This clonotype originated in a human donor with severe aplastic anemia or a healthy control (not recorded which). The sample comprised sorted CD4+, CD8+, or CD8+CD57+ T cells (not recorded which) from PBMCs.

CDR3 sequence (DNA): TGCAGTGCTAGATCTGGACTAGCGAGCACAGATACGCAGTATTTT. This translates into CSARSGLASTDTQYF. The chain couples TRBV20-1 to TRBJ2-3, with 9 bases lining up with TRBD2. V dropped 2 bases and J dropped 0; count of bases not matched to a gene: 3. This CDR3 is 15 amino acids long. In germline, CDR1 is DFQATT, CDR2 SNEGSKA (reference sequence).